The rows below give T cell receptor beta chains drawn from one sample of a study of T cells in localized non-small cell lung cancer. Method: immunoSEQ multiplex PCR; TCRdb's copy keeps in-frame clones and lacks some. The sample has about 55,000 clones, approximately 80% seen once. Material: peripheral blood mononuclear cells, obtained before any cancer treatment. These receptors came from a man aged 40-75 years with stage III lung adenocarcinoma. Each CDR3 is given with its conserved first and last residue. D genes are given only for firm matches.

CDR3: CASSQVMASSYNEQFF
D: .
length: 16
J: TRBJ2-1
V: TRBV4-2

CDR3: CASSQDRHNGYTF
D: .
length: 13
J: TRBJ1-2
V: TRBV4-3

CDR3: CASTQQGSLNQPQHF
D: .
length: 15
J: TRBJ1-5
V: TRBV2

CDR3: CASSPGRTGGEQYF
D: TRBD1
length: 14
J: TRBJ2-7
V: TRBV5-6

CDR3: CASSSLSGGGGNEQFF
D: TRBD2
length: 16
J: TRBJ2-1
V: TRBV6-5

CDR3: CASSPRGGGTGELFF
D: .
length: 15
J: TRBJ2-2
V: TRBV7-2

CDR3: CSVEPPGLTKAFF
D: .
length: 13
J: TRBJ1-1
V: TRBV29-1

CDR3: CASSLTPGDLGEAFF
D: .
length: 15
J: TRBJ1-1
V: TRBV5-1

CDR3: CASSLGGSGNTIYF
D: .
length: 14
J: TRBJ1-3
V: TRBV7-2

CDR3: CASSIGERGGRTGELFF
D: TRBD2
length: 17
J: TRBJ2-2
V: TRBV19

CDR3: CASSMYGGRSSYNEQFF
D: .
length: 17
J: TRBJ2-1
V: TRBV19

CDR3: CASSAAAEASTDTQYF
D: .
length: 16
J: TRBJ2-3
V: TRBV9

CDR3: CATERSGGLKLFF
D: .
length: 13
J: TRBJ1-4
V: TRBV30

CDR3: CASSEFTGSTDTQYF
D: .
length: 15
J: TRBJ2-3
V: TRBV10-2

CDR3: CASSITTYQPQHF
D: .
length: 13
J: TRBJ1-5
V: TRBV19

CDR3: CAISGTSGSGTDTQYF
D: TRBD2
length: 16
J: TRBJ2-3
V: TRBV10-3

CDR3: CASSQEVGGPYNEQFF
D: .
length: 16
J: TRBJ2-1
V: TRBV4-2

CDR3: CASSTPDTEAFF
D: .
length: 12
J: TRBJ1-1
V: TRBV6-6

CDR3: CASSLWGGGKTQYF
D: TRBD2
length: 14
J: TRBJ2-5
V: TRBV5-6

CDR3: CASMGEQSNQPQHF
D: .
length: 14
J: TRBJ1-5
V: TRBV6-1

CDR3: CASSPGGTRGEQYF
D: TRBD2
length: 14
J: TRBJ2-7
V: TRBV13

CDR3: CASSPGGSNQPQHF
D: .
length: 14
J: TRBJ1-5
V: TRBV18

CDR3: CASSAGKGQGQLNTEAFF
D: TRBD1
length: 18
J: TRBJ1-1
V: TRBV9

CDR3: CASSLGLTSTDTQYF
D: .
length: 15
J: TRBJ2-3
V: TRBV5-1

CDR3: CASSPRRAKNIQYF
D: .
length: 14
J: TRBJ2-4
V: TRBV27

CDR3: CSVEGFSGQVYTDTQYF
D: TRBD1
length: 17
J: TRBJ2-3
V: TRBV29-1

CDR3: CASSTPYEQYF
D: .
length: 11
J: TRBJ2-7
V: TRBV27

CDR3: CASRLDSFQETQYF
D: .
length: 14
J: TRBJ2-5
V: TRBV6-6

CDR3: CASSSPTGSNEKLFF
D: TRBD1
length: 15
J: TRBJ1-4
V: TRBV19

CDR3: CATRRMNTEAFF
D: .
length: 12
J: TRBJ1-1
V: TRBV15

CDR3: CASSFRDREIGTEAFF
D: TRBD1
length: 16
J: TRBJ1-1
V: TRBV28

CDR3: CASSPIGLAGGQGEQFF
D: TRBD2
length: 17
J: TRBJ2-1
V: TRBV27

CDR3: CASSVASLNTEAFF
D: .
length: 14
J: TRBJ1-1
V: TRBV9

CDR3: CAISDRGDTGELFF
D: .
length: 14
J: TRBJ2-2
V: TRBV10-3

CDR3: CASSSGQETEAFF
D: TRBD1
length: 13
J: TRBJ1-1
V: TRBV5-6

CDR3: CATSRSKGADIQYF
D: TRBD1
length: 14
J: TRBJ2-4
V: TRBV15

CDR3: CASRAPGQGRKGAFF
D: TRBD1
length: 15
J: TRBJ1-1
V: TRBV6-6

CDR3: CASSLRQGEQYF
D: TRBD1
length: 12
J: TRBJ2-7
V: TRBV27

CDR3: CASSPEERGYGYTF
D: .
length: 14
J: TRBJ1-2
V: TRBV4-1

CDR3: CASGSGQGLGGDQETQYF
D: TRBD1
length: 18
J: TRBJ2-5
V: TRBV12-5

CDR3: CASRGYRDQETQYF
D: .
length: 14
J: TRBJ2-5
V: TRBV2

CDR3: CASSNRAAPDTQYF
D: .
length: 14
J: TRBJ2-3
V: TRBV19

CDR3: CASRGSSEKLFF
D: .
length: 12
J: TRBJ1-4
V: TRBV7-2

CDR3: CASSESANEKLFF
D: .
length: 13
J: TRBJ1-4
V: TRBV18

CDR3: CASSTSGTGRMWGAFF
D: TRBD1
length: 16
J: TRBJ1-1
V: TRBV19

CDR3: CASTPGLAGELDEQYF
D: TRBD2
length: 16
J: TRBJ2-7
V: TRBV19

CDR3: CASSLSGANEAYEQYF
D: .
length: 16
J: TRBJ2-7
V: TRBV7-2

CDR3: CASSIPGRNTYEQYF
D: .
length: 15
J: TRBJ2-7
V: TRBV19

CDR3: CASSLGGGIDEQYF
D: TRBD2
length: 14
J: TRBJ2-7
V: TRBV5-4

CDR3: CSVGGQGVADTQYF
D: TRBD1
length: 14
J: TRBJ2-3
V: TRBV29-1

CDR3: CASSHNAGQGNNEQFF
D: TRBD1
length: 16
J: TRBJ2-1
V: TRBV4-3

CDR3: CASSIRDSTYNEQFF
D: TRBD1
length: 15
J: TRBJ2-1
V: TRBV5-1